Listed below are T cell receptor beta chains from one sample, sequenced in a study of control samples from healthy donors and cancer patients. Assay: immunoSEQ multiplex PCR; the TCRdb copy retains only in-frame clones and omits some. The data contain about 85,000 clones, roughly nine tenths of them singletons. Input material: blood. These receptors originate from a man aged 45-65 years in good health. Each CDR3 is given with its conserved first and last residue. A D gene is named only where the DNA matches it firmly. Where a row states a size, it is once, few, many or the class of an expanded clone; other rows omit it.

v_call	j_call	d_call	clone_size	cdr3_nt	cdr3_aa
TRBV25-1	TRBJ1-1	TRBD1	.	TGTGCCAGCGGTACGACAGGGCGAAGCACTGAAGCTTTCTTT	CASGTTGRSTEAFF
TRBV2	TRBJ2-3	.	.	TGTGCCAGCAGTGGATTTGGCGGGGCTAGCACAGATACGCAGTATTTT	CASSGFGGASTDTQYF
TRBV5-1	TRBJ2-3	.	.	TGCGCCAGCAGCTGGGGACTCGGATATAGCACAGATACGCAGTATTTT	CASSWGLGYSTDTQYF
TRBV11-2	TRBJ1-4	.	.	TGTGCCAGCAGCTTTCCCGGGAGTTGGGAAAAACTGTTTTTT	CASSFPGSWEKLFF
TRBV6-5	TRBJ1-2	.	.	TGTGCCACAACGAGGGATGGCTATGGCTACACCTTC	CATTRDGYGYTF
TRBV21-1	TRBJ2-6	.	.	TGTGCCAGCAGCAAACTACGGTCCCCTGGGGCCAACGTCCTGACTTTC	CASSKLRSPGANVLTF
TRBV4-2	TRBJ2-6	TRBD2	.	TGTGCCAGCAGCCGGAGCGGGGTCGGGTCTTTGAGAGGGGCCAACGTCCTGACTTTC	CASSRSGVGSLRGANVLTF
TRBV6-5	TRBJ1-5	.	once	TGTGCCAGCGTCGGGACGGTGAAACAAAAGCCCCAGCATTTT	CASVGTVKQKPQHF
TRBV5-1	TRBJ1-2	TRBD1	.	TGCGCCAGCAGCTCAGGGACAGACCGCTACACCTTC	CASSSGTDRYTF
TRBV6-5	TRBJ1-5	TRBD1	medium-sized	TGTGCCAGCGCACCGGACAGGGAAGTCAGGCCCATGCATTTT	CASAPDREVRPMHF
TRBV28	TRBJ1-5	.	.	TGTGCCAGCAGTTTCTTACAGAATAGCAATCAGCCCCAGCATTTT	CASSFLQNSNQPQHF
TRBV29-1	TRBJ2-7	TRBD1	.	TGCAGCGTTGAAACCCGACAGGGCTACGAGCAGTACTTC	CSVETRQGYEQYF
TRBV29-1	TRBJ1-1	TRBD1	.	TGCAGCGTTGCTCGACAGGGCGTGAACACTGAAGCTTTCTTT	CSVARQGVNTEAFF
TRBV7-8	TRBJ1-5	.	.	TGTGCCAGCAGCTCCAGCTCCAGGAATCAGCCCCAGCATTTT	CASSSSSRNQPQHF
TRBV6-5	TRBJ2-5	TRBD2	.	TGTGCCAAAGGGACTAGCCGGATCCAAGAGACCCAGTACTTC	CAKGTSRIQETQYF
TRBV7-8	TRBJ2-3	.	.	TGTGCCAGCAGCTTAATCTACACAGATACGCAGTATTTT	CASSLIYTDTQYF
TRBV25-1	TRBJ1-2	.	.	TGTGCCAGCAGTGATTTACCCCTCCGGGAATCTAACTATGGCTACACCTTC	CASSDLPLRESNYGYTF
TRBV3-1/TRBV3-2	TRBJ2-1	TRBD2	.	TGTGCCAGCAGCCCAAAAGGGGTCGGGGGGGGCCGAGGGAATGAGCAGTTCTTC	CASSPKGVGGGRGNEQFF
TRBV20-1	TRBJ2-3	TRBD2	.	TGCAGTGCTAGTAACCTAGCGGGGGCCACAGATACGCAGTATTTT	CSASNLAGATDTQYF
TRBV6-4	TRBJ1-2	TRBD1	.	TGTGCCAGCAGTCCAGGGGGGGGAACTAACTATGGCTACACCTTC	CASSPGGGTNYGYTF
TRBV6-5	TRBJ1-5	.	.	TGTGCCAGCAGTTCCACGGAAGGGGCAAATCAGCCCCAGCATTTT	CASSSTEGANQPQHF
TRBV18	TRBJ2-7	TRBD2	few	TGTGCCAGCTCACCTAGCGGGGGGCTCTACGAGCAGTACTTC	CASSPSGGLYEQYF
TRBV5-4	TRBJ1-2	.	.	TGTGCCAGCAGCTTGGCTTATGGCTACACCTTC	CASSLAYGYTF
TRBV12-3/TRBV12-4	TRBJ2-1	.	.	TGTGCCAGCAGTTTACAGCTAGCCTATGAGCAGTTCTTC	CASSLQLAYEQFF
TRBV7-9	TRBJ2-7	.	.	TGTGCCAGCAGCTTAAGGGGGGGCCGGGACTACCGATCCTACGAGCAGTACTTC	CASSLRGGRDYRSYEQYF
TRBV2	TRBJ2-2	.	.	TGTGCCAGCACCTCCGAAGGGGGCACCGGGGAGCTGTTTTTT	CASTSEGGTGELFF
TRBV19	TRBJ2-2	.	.	TGTGCCAGTAGTATAGTTCTGGGCACCGGGGAGCTGTTTTTT	CASSIVLGTGELFF
TRBV30	TRBJ2-1	TRBD1	.	TGTGCCAGGAACAGGGGGCTGGATAGGAATGAGCAGTTCTTC	CARNRGLDRNEQFF
TRBV14	TRBJ2-2	.	.	TGTGCCACCAGGACTCATAACACCGGGGAGCTGTTTTTT	CATRTHNTGELFF
TRBV28	TRBJ1-5	.	.	TGTGCCAGCACCTCGGGGGTACAGCCCCAGCATTTT	CASTSGVQPQHF
TRBV6-5	TRBJ1-3	.	.	TGTGCCAGCAGCCTATGGGGGCAGTCTGGAAACACCATATATTTT	CASSLWGQSGNTIYF
TRBV7-7	TRBJ2-5	TRBD2	.	TGTGCTAGCAGCGGGGGCCCTAGCGGGGTCGGGGAGACCCAGTACTTC	CASSGGPSGVGETQYF
TRBV24-1	TRBJ1-4	.	.	TGTGCCACCAGTGAGGGGGCGACTAATGAAAAACTGTTTTTT	CATSEGATNEKLFF
TRBV7-2	TRBJ2-1	.	.	TGTGCCAGCAGCTCAACTAGCTATCCTGCGAATGAGCAGTTCTTC	CASSSTSYPANEQFF
TRBV12-3/TRBV12-4	TRBJ2-1	.	.	TGTGCCAGCAGTTTAACCCACAATGAGCAGTTCTTC	CASSLTHNEQFF
TRBV2	TRBJ1-6	TRBD1	.	TGTGCCAGCAGAGGACAGGGGCTCGGGGTTGGTTCACCCCTCCACTTT	CASRGQGLGVGSPLHF
TRBV11-3	TRBJ2-5	.	.	TGTGCCAGCAGTCTGGAGAGGGTTCCGCAAGAGACCCAGTACTTC	CASSLERVPQETQYF
TRBV19	TRBJ1-5	TRBD1	few	TGTGCCAGTAGGCAGACAGGGGGCAAAAATCAGCCCCAGCATTTT	CASRQTGGKNQPQHF
TRBV5-1	TRBJ1-1	.	.	TGCGCCAGCAGCTTGTTTCCTCCGGGGAACACTGAAGCTTTCTTT	CASSLFPPGNTEAFF
TRBV27	TRBJ1-2	.	.	TGTGCCAGCAGTTTAACAGGGCTGGGCGGCTACACCTTC	CASSLTGLGGYTF
TRBV27	TRBJ1-6	.	.	TGTGCCAGCAGTTTCTCGGTAGGGGTTACTAATTCACCCCTCCACTTT	CASSFSVGVTNSPLHF
TRBV28	TRBJ2-1	.	.	TGTGCCAGCAGTCCTACGTCGCTTAGGGATGAGCAGTTCTTC	CASSPTSLRDEQFF